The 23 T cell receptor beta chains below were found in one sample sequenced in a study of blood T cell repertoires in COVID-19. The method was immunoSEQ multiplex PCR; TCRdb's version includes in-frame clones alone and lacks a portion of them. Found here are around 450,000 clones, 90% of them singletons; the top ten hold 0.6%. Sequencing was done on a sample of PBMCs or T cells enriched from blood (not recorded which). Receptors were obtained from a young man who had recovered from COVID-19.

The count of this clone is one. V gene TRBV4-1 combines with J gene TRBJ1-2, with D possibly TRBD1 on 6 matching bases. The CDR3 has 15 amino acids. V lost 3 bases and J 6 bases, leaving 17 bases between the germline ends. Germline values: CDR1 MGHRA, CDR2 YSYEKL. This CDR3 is CASSHVGRTVNGYTF. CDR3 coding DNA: TGCGCCAGCAGCCACGTTGGTCGGACAGTTAATGGCTACACCTTC.

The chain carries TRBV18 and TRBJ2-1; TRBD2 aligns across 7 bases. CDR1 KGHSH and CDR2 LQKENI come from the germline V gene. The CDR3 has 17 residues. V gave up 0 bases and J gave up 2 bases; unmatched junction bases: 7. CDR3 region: CASSPPSHGGTYNEQFF. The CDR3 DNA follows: TGTGCCAGCTCACCACCGTCTCACGGGGGGACCTACAATGAGCAGTTCTTC. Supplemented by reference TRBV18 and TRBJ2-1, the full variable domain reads NAGVMQNPRHLVRRRGQEARLRCSPMKGHSHVYWYRQLPEEGLKFMVYLQKENIIDESGMPKERFSAEFPKEGPSILRIQQVVRGDSAAYFCASSPPSHGGTYNEQFFGPGTRLTVL.

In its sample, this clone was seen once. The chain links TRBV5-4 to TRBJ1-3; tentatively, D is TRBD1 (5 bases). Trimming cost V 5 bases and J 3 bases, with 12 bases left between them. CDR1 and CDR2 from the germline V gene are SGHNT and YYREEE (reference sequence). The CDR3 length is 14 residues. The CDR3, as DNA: TGTGCCAGCAGACGCGGGGGATTTGGAAACACCATATATTTT. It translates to CASRRGGFGNTIYF.

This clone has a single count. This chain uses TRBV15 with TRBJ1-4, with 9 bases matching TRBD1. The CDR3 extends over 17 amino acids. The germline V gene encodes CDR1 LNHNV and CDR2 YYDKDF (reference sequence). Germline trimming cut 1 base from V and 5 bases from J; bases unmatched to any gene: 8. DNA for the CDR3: TGTGCCACCAGCAGAGGGACAGGAGGGACAGGGAATGAAAAACTGTTTTTT. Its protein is CATSRGTGGTGNEKLFF.

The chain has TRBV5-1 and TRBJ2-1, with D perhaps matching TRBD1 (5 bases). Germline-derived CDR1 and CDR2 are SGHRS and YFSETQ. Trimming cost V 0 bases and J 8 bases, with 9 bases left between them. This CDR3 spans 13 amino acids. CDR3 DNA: TGCGCCAGCAGCTTGGGCAGGGTCGATGAGCAGTTCTTC. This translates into CASSLGRVDEQFF.

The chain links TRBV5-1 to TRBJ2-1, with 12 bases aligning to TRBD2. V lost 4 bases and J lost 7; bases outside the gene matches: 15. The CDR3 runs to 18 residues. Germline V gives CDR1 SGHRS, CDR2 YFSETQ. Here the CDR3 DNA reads TGCGCCAGCAGCCCGGTTAGGCCGACTAGCGGGAGTGGGAATGAGCAGTTCTTC. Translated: CASSPVRPTSGSGNEQFF.

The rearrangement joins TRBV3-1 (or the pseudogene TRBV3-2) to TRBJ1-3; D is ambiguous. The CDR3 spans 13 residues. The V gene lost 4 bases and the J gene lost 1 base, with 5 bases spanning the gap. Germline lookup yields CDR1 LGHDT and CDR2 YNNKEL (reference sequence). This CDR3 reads CASSLSSGNTIYF. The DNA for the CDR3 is TGTGCCAGCAGCCTCTCGTCTGGAAACACCATATATTTT.

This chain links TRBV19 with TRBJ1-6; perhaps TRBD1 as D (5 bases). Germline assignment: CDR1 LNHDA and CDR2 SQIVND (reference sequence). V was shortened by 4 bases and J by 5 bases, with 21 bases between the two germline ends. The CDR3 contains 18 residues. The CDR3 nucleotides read TGTGCCAGTAGTACAAATTCGACAGAAACTTTTAATAATTCACCCCTCCACTTT. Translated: CASSTNSTETFNNSPLHF.

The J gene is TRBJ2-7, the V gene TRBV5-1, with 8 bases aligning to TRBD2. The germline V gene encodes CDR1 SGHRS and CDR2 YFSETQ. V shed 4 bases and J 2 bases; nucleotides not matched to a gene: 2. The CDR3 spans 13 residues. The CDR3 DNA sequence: TGCGCCAGCAGCCCGGGAGGGCCCTACGAGCAGTACTTC. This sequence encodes CASSPGGPYEQYF. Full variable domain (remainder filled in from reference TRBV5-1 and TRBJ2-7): KAGVTQTPRYLIKTRGQQVTLSCSPISGHRSVSWYQQTPGQGLQFLFEYFSETQRNKGNFPGRFSGRQFSNSRSEMNVSTLELGDSALYLCASSPGGPYEQYFGPGTRLTVT.

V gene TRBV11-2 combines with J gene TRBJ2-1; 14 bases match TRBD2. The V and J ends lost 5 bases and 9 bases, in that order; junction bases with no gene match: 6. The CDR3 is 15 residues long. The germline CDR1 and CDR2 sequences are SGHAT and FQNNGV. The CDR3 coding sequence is TGTGCCAGCAGCCTGACTAGCGGGAGGGCTGGTGAGCAGTTCTTC. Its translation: CASSLTSGRAGEQFF.

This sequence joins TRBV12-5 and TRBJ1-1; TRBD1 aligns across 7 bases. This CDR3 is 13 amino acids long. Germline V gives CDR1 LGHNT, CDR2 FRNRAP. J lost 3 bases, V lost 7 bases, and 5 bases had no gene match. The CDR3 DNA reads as TGTGCTAGTGCCGGACAGGCCCACACTGAAGCTTTCTTT. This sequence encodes CASAGQAHTEAFF.

This CDR3 reads CASSQDSSSQYF. The CDR3 DNA sequence: TGCGCCAGCAGCCAAGACAGTTCGTCCCAGTACTTC. The chain has TRBV4-1 and TRBJ2-5, with D uncertain. Germline V gives CDR1 MGHRA, CDR2 YSYEKL. This CDR3 comprises 12 residues. V lost 0 bases and J 9 bases, leaving 8 bases between the germline ends.

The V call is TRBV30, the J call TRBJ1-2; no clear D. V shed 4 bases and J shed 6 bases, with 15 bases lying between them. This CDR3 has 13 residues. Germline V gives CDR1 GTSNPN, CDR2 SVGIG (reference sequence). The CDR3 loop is CAWTRLGLNGYTF. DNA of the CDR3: TGTGCCTGGACCAGGTTGGGCTTGAATGGCTACACCTTC.

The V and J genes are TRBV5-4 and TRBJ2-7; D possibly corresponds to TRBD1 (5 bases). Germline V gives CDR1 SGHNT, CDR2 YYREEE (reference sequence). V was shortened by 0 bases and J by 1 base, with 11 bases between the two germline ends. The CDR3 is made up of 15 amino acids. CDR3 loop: CASSLGWPGSYEQYF. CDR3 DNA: TGTGCCAGCAGCTTGGGGTGGCCAGGGTCCTACGAGCAGTACTTC.

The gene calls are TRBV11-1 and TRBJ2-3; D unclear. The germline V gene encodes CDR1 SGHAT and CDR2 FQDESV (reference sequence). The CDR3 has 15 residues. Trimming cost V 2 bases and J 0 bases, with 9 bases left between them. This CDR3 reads CASSLSYRSTDTQYF. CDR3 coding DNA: TGTGCCAGCAGCTTATCGTACAGAAGCACAGATACGCAGTATTTT.

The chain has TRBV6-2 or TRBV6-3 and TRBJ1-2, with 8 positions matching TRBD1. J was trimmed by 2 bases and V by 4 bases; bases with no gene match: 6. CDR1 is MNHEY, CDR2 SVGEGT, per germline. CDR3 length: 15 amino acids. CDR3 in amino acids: CASSSSQGGNYGYTF. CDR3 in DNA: TGTGCCAGCAGTTCCTCACAGGGGGGAAACTATGGCTACACCTTC.

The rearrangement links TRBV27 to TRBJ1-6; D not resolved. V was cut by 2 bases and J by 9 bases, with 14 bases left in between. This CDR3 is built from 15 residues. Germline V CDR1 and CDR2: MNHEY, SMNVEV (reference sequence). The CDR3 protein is CASSLKRGVGSPLHF. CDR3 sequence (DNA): TGTGCCAGCAGTTTAAAACGAGGCGTGGGTTCACCCCTCCACTTT.

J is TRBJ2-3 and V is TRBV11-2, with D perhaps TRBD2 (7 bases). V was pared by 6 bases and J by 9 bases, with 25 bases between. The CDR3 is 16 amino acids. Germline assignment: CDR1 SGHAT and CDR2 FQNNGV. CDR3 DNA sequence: TGTGCCAGCAGTCCCATAGGGGGGGTTCATACTATGACGCAGTATTTT. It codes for CASSPIGGVHTMTQYF.

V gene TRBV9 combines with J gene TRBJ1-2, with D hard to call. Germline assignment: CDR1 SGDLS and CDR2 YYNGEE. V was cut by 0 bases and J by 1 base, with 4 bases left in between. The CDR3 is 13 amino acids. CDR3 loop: CASSVGSNYGYTF. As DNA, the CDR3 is TGTGCCAGCAGCGTAGGGAGTAACTATGGCTACACCTTC.

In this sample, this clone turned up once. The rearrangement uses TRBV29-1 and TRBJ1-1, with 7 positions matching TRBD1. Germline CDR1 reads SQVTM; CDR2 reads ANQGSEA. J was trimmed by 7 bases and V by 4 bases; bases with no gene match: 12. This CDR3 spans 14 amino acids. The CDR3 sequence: CSVGQGTVRSEAFF. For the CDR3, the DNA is TGCAGCGTTGGACAGGGTACTGTGCGGAGTGAAGCTTTCTTT.

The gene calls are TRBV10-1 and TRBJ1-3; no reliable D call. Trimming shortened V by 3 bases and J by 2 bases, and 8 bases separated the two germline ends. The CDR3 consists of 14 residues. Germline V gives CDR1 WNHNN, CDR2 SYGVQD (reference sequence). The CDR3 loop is CASSEGGAGNTIYF. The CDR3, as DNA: TGCGCCAGCAGTGAAGGTGGAGCTGGAAACACCATATATTTT.

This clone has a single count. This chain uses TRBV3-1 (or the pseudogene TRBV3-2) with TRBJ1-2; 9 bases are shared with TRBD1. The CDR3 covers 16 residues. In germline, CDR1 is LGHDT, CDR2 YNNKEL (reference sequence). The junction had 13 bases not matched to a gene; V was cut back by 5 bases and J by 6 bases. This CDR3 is CASSTQGALVSNGYTF. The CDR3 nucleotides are TGTGCCAGCAGCACACAGGGGGCGCTTGTCTCTAATGGCTACACCTTC.

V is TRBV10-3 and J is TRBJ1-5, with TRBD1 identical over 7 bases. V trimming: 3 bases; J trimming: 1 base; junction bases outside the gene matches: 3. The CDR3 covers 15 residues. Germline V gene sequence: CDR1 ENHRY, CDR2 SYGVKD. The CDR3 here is CAISEAGGSNQPQHF. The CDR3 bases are TGTGCCATCAGTGAAGCAGGGGGGAGCAATCAGCCCCAGCATTTT.